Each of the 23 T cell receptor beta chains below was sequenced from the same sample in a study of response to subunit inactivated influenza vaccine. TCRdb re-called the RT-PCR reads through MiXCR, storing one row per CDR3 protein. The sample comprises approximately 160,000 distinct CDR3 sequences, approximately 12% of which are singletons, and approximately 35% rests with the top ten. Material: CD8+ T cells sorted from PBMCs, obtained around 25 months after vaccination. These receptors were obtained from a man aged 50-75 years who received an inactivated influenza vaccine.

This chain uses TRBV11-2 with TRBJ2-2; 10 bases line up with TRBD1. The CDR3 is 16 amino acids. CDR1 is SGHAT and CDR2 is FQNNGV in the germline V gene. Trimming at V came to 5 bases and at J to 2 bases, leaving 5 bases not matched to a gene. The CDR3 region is CASSPDRGQNTGELFF. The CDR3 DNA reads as TGTGCCAGCAGCCCCGACAGGGGGCAAAACACCGGGGAGCTGTTTTTT.

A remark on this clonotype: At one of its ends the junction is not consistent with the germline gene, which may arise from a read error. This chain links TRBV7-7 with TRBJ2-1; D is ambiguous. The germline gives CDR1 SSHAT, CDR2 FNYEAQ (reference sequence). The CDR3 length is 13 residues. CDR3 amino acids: CASSVNMAHEQFF. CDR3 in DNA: TGTGCTAGCAGCGTGAATATGGCCCATGAGCAGTTCTTC.

CDR3 sequence (DNA): TGTGCCAGCAGCGCAACAGGAGTAGGAAACACCATATATTTT. Its protein is CASSATGVGNTIYF. The chain joins TRBV9 to TRBJ1-3, with a tentative D call TRBD1 (5 bases). Germline assignment: CDR1 SGDLS and CDR2 YYNGEE. The CDR3 loop spans 14 amino acids. Trimming stripped 3 bases from V and 4 bases from J, with 11 bases between.

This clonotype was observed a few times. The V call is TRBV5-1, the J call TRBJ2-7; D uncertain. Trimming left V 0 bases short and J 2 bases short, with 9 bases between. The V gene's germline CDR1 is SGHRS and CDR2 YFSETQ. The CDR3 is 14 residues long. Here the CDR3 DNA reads TGCGCCAGCAGCTTGGATAACCCAACCTACGAGCAGTACTTC. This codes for CASSLDNPTYEQYF.

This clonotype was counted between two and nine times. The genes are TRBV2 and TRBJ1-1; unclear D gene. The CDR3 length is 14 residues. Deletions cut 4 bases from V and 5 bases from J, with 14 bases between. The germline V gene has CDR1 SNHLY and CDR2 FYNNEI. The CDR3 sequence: CASSVIPRETEAFF. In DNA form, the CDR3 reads TGTGCCAGCAGTGTCATCCCTAGGGAAACTGAAGCTTTCTTT.

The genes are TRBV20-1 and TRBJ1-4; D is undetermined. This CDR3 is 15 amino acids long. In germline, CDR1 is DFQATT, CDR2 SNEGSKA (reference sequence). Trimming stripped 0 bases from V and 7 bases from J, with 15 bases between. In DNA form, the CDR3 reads TGCAGTGCTAGAGATCCGGGGTATCCACTTGAAAAACTGTTTTTT. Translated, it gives CSARDPGYPLEKLFF.

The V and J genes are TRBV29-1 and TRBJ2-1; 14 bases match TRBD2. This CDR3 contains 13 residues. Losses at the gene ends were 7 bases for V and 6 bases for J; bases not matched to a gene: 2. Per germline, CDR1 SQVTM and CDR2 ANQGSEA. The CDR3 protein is CSGLAGGLNEQFF. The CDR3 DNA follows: TGCAGCGGACTAGCGGGGGGGCTCAATGAGCAGTTCTTC.

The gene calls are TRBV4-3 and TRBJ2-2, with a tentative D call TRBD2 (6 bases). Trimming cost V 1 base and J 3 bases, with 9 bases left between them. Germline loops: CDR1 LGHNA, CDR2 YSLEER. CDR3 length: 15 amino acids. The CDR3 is CASSQVGGYTGELFF. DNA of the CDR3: TGCGCCAGCAGCCAAGTCGGGGGATACACCGGGGAGCTGTTTTTT.

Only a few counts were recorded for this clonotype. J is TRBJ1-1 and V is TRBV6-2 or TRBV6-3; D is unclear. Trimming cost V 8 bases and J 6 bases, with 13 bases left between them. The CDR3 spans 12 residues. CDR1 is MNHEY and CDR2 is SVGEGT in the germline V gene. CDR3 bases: TGTGCCAGCCGCTCGGGGTTGGCTGAAGCTTTCTTT. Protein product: CASRSGLAEAFF.

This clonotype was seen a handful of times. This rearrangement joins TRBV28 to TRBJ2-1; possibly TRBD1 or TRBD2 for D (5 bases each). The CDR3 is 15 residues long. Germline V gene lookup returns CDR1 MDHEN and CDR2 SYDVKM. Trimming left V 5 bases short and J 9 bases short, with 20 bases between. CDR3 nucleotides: TGTGCCAGCAGTCTCGCACTAGAGGGGTGGGGTGAGCAGTTCTTC. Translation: CASSLALEGWGEQFF.

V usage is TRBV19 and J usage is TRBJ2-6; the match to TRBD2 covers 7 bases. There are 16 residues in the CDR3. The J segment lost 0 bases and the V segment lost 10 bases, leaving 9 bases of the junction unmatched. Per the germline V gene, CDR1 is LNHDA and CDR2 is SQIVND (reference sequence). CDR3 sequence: CATAGHADSGANVLTF. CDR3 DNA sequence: TGTGCCACAGCGGGGCACGCCGACTCTGGGGCCAACGTCCTGACTTTC.

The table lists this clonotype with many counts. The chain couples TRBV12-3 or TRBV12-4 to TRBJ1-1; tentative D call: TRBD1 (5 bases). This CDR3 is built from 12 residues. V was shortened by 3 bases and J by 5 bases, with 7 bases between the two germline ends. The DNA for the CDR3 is TGTGCCAGCAGTTTGGGGGTTACTGAAGCTTTCTTT. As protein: CASSLGVTEAFF.

This CDR3 is CASSTSASQETQYF. As DNA, the CDR3 is TGTGCCAGTAGTACGTCAGCTTCACAAGAGACCCAGTACTTC. This chain joins TRBV19 and TRBJ2-5; no definite D call. The CDR3 totals 14 residues. V was trimmed by 4 bases and J by 2 bases, leaving 11 bases between them. Germline V gene sequence: CDR1 LNHDA, CDR2 SQIVND (reference sequence). The entire variable domain, with the rest obtained from reference TRBV19 and TRBJ2-5, is as follows: DGGITQSPKYLFRKEGQNVTLSCEQNLNHDAMYWYRQDPGQGLRLIYYSQIVNDFQKGDIAEGYSVSREKKESFPLTVTSAQKNPTAFYLCASSTSASQETQYFGPGTRLLVL.

In DNA form, the CDR3 reads TGTGCCACCAGCCCCGGGACTAGCGTTCTTTACGAGCAGTACTTC. Its translation is CATSPGTSVLYEQYF. V gene TRBV15 combines with J gene TRBJ2-7; TRBD2 agrees at 10 bases. Germline-derived CDR1 and CDR2 are LNHNV and YYDKDF (reference sequence). J gave up 4 bases and V 5 bases, and 8 bases lay outside the gene matches. The CDR3 spans 15 residues.

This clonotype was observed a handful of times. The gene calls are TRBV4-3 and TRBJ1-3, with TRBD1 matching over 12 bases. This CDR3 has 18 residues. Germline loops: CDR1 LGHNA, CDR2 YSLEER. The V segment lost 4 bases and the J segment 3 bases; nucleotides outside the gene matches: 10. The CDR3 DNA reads TGCGCCAGCAGCCTAGATACCGGGACAGGGGGCTTTGGAAACACCATATATTTT. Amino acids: CASSLDTGTGGFGNTIYF.

The DNA for the CDR3 is TGTGCCAGCAGCGAGGGGCTAAGCGAGCAGTACTTC. Encoded protein: CASSEGLSEQYF. The chain links TRBV9 to TRBJ2-7, with a tentative D call TRBD1 (5 bases). The CDR3 is 12 residues long. Germline loops: CDR1 SGDLS, CDR2 YYNGEE. The V and J ends lost 3 bases and 6 bases respectively, with 10 bases between them.

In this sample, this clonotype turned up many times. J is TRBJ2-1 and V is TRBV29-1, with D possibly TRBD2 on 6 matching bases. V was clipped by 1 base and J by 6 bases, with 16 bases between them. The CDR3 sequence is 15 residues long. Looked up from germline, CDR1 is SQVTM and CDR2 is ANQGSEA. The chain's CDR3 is CSVEVGSRPSNEQFF. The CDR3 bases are TGCAGCGTTGAAGTCGGGAGCCGGCCGTCCAATGAGCAGTTCTTC.

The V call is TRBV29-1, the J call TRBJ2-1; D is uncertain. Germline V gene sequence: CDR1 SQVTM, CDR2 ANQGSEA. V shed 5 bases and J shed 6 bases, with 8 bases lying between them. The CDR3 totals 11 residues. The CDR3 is CSVRIVNEQFF. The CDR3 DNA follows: TGCAGCGTTCGGATAGTCAATGAGCAGTTCTTC.

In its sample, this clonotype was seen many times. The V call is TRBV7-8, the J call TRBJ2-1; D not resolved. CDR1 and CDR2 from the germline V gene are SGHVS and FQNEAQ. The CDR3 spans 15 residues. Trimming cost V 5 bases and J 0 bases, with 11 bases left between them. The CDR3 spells CASSPDTRSYNEQFF. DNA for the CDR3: TGTGCCAGCAGCCCTGATACACGCTCCTACAATGAGCAGTTCTTC.

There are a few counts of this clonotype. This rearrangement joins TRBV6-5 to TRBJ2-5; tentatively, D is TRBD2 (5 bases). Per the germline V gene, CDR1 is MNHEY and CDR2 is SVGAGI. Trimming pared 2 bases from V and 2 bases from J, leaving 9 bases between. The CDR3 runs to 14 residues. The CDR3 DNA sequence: TGTGCCAGCAGTTACGTTGGACTTCAAGAGACCCAGTACTTC. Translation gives CASSYVGLQETQYF.

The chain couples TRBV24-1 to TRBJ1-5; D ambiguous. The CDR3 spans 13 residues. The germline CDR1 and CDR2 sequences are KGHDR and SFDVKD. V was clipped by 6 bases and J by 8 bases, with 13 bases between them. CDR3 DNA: TGTGCCACCAGTCTGAGGGTTTGGGAGCCCCAGCATTTT. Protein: CATSLRVWEPQHF.

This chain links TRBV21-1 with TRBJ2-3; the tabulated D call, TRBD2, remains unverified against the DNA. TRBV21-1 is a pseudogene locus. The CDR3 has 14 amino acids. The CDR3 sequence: CASSGGGFSDTQYF. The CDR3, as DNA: TGTGCCAGCAGCGGCGGAGGGTTTTCTGATACGCAGTATTTT.

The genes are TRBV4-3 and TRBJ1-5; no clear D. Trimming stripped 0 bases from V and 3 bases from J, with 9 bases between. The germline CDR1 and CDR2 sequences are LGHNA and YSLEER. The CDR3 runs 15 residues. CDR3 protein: CASSQDWSVNQPQHF. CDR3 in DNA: TGCGCCAGCAGCCAAGATTGGTCAGTCAATCAGCCCCAGCATTTT.